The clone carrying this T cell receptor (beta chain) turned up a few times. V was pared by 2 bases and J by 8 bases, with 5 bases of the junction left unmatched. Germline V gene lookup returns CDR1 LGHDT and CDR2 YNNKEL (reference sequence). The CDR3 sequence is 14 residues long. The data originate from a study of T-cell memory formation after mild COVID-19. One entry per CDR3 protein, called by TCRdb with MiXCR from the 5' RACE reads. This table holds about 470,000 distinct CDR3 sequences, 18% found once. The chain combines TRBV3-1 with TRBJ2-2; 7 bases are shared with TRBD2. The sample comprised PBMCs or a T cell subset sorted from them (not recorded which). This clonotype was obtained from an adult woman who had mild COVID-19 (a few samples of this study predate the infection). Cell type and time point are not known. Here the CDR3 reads CASSQLAVVGELFF. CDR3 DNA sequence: TGTGCCAGCAGCCAACTAGCGGTAGTAGGGGAGCTGTTTTTT.